This T cell receptor (beta chain) was recovered during a study of cytomegalovirus exposure and HLA in healthy donors. Study-level information: The Caucasian-associated ancestry cluster contained 75% to 85% of the approximately 400 genotyped donors. Study findings and constraints: Because they were indistinguishable, some V segments, including TRBV6-2 and TRBV6-3, were excluded. Later, an analysis showed that TCR beta chains associated with HLA were more clonally expanded than others that were equally common.

The V gene lost 6 bases and the J gene lost 0 bases, with 12 bases spanning the gap. The CDR3 loop spans 15 amino acids. Per germline, CDR1 MNHNY and CDR2 SVGAGI (reference sequence). A word on this clone: Its specificity is not known.

13 Jbeta primers and 60 Vbeta primers were used for the PCR. The data were produced by immunoSEQ multiplex PCR, yet TCRdb's version contains in-frame clones alone and is incomplete. In the table there are a few hundred thousand clones, over 75% of which are singletons. This sequence originates from a woman in her twenties or thirties in good health and CMV-seronegative. The sequencing input was PBMCs. This sequence joins TRBV6-6 and TRBJ2-1, with a possible D match to TRBD2 (6 bases). CDR3: CASSSLGGSYNEQFF. In DNA form, the CDR3 reads TGTGCCAGCAGCTCACTGGGGGGCTCCTACAATGAGCAGTTCTTC.